One and the same sample provided the 9 T cell receptor beta chains below, sequenced in a study of Graves' ophthalmopathy and Graves' hyperthyroidism. RNA transcripts served as template for amplifying TCR beta CDR3 sequences. An initial RT-PCR round employing HTBI primers preceded a second-round multiplex PCR. Each CDR3 protein is one row after TCRdb ran MiXCR on the multiplex PCR reads. Here the sample spans some 370,000 distinct CDR3 sequences, roughly 17% being singletons. Sequences were obtained from peripheral blood. These receptors were taken from an adult woman with stable Graves' hyperthyroidism.

This clonotype was observed many times. The chain has TRBV6-1 and TRBJ2-2; TRBD1 or TRBD2 may be the D gene (6 bases each). Germline V gene lookup returns CDR1 MNHNS and CDR2 SASEGT. The CDR3 has 14 amino acids. V was cut by 2 bases and J by 8 bases, with 12 bases left in between. The CDR3 DNA reads as TGTGCCAGCAGTGAAATCCGGGGGCTGGGGGAGCTGTTTTTT. It codes for CASSEIRGLGELFF.

This clonotype was observed many times. The V gene is TRBV6-1, the J gene TRBJ1-1, with 8 bases that match TRBD1. CDR3 size: 14 residues. CDR1 is MNHNS, CDR2 SASEGT, per germline. The V gene end was trimmed by 6 bases and the J gene end by 4 bases; junction bases not matched to a gene: 7. Here the CDR3 DNA reads TGTGCCAGCAGGCAACGGACAGGGACCACTGAAGCTTTCTTT. It specifies CASRQRTGTTEAFF.

This chain links TRBV20-1 with TRBJ2-7; 7 bases are shared with TRBD2. In germline, CDR1 is DFQATT, CDR2 SNEGSKA (reference sequence). The CDR3 consists of 15 residues. Trimming at V came to 1 base and at J to 0 bases, leaving 6 bases not matched to a gene. The CDR3: CSARGGGFSSYEQYF. CDR3 sequence (DNA): TGCAGTGCTAGAGGCGGGGGATTCAGCTCCTACGAGCAGTACTTC.

The table lists this clonotype with many counts. The V call is TRBV7-2, the J call TRBJ2-4, with 9 positions matching TRBD2. The junction had 5 bases not matched to a gene; V was cut back by 1 base and J by 7 bases. Germline lookup yields CDR1 SGHTA and CDR2 FQGNSA. This CDR3 is 15 amino acids long. The CDR3 loop reads CASSLDLSGSNIQYF. For the CDR3, the DNA is TGTGCCAGCAGCTTAGACCTTAGCGGGAGTAACATTCAGTACTTC.

This clonotype was picked up many times. CDR3 region: CSAKTVDTF. CDR3 coding DNA: TGCAGTGCCAAAACGGTGGACACCTTC. The rearrangement links TRBV20-1 to TRBJ1-2; D is unclear. The germline V gene has CDR1 DFQATT and CDR2 SNEGSKA (reference sequence). V was trimmed by 6 bases and J by 12 bases, leaving 11 bases between them. The CDR3 extends over 9 amino acids.

This clonotype was recorded many times. The V and J genes are TRBV5-1 and TRBJ2-7; D assignment may be TRBD1 or TRBD2 (6 bases each). Deletions cut 0 bases from V and 3 bases from J, with 16 bases between. CDR3 length equals 16 residues. Germline V lookup: CDR1 SGHRS, CDR2 YFSETQ. This chain's CDR3 is CASSLAAGQELYEQYF. The DNA for the CDR3 is TGCGCCAGCAGCTTGGCCGCGGGACAAGAACTCTACGAGCAGTACTTC.

There are many counts of this clonotype. V usage is TRBV14 and J usage is TRBJ1-1; maybe TRBD1 (5 bases). Per the germline V gene, CDR1 is SGHDN and CDR2 is FVKESK. The V end was cut by 5 bases, the J end by 10 bases, with 14 bases between. This CDR3 is 12 amino acids long. CDR3 region: CASSSRDFVAFF. CDR3 nucleotide sequence: TGTGCCAGCAGCTCTCGGGACTTCGTAGCTTTCTTT.

Ten or more counts support this clonotype. The rearrangement uses TRBV27 and TRBJ1-5, with a possible D match to TRBD1 (6 bases). The CDR3 runs to 18 residues. Germline V gene data show CDR1 as MNHEY and CDR2 as SMNVEV (reference sequence). Trimming removed 8 bases at V and 0 bases at J, with 23 bases between. This chain's CDR3 is CASQKIAGKGDSNQPQHF. The CDR3 nucleotides read TGTGCCAGCCAAAAGATTGCAGGGAAGGGGGATAGCAATCAGCCCCAGCATTTT.

This clonotype was counted many times. This chain links TRBV6-5 with TRBJ1-1, with no clear D. This CDR3 is built from 15 residues. Germline assignment: CDR1 MNHEY and CDR2 SVGAGI. V lost 4 bases to trimming and J lost 7 bases, with 19 bases between them. CDR3 amino acids: CASSFDPGLGDEAFF. In nucleotides, the CDR3 is TGTGCCAGCAGTTTCGACCCCGGACTCGGGGATGAAGCTTTCTTT.